Following are 7 T cell receptor beta chains from one sample sequenced in a study of cytomegalovirus exposure and HLA in healthy donors. The PCR contained 60 Vbeta and 13 Jbeta primers. Assay used: immunoSEQ multiplex PCR; TCRdb lists only in-frame clones, some missing. The sample contains fewer than 250,000 clones, approximately 75% of which appear only once. The specimen sequenced was PBMCs. These receptors came from a man aged 25-40 years in good health and CMV-seropositive.

The chain employs TRBV18 and TRBJ2-5; 11 positions agree with TRBD1. Looked up from germline, CDR1 is KGHSH and CDR2 is LQKENI. V shed 3 bases and J 4 bases; nucleotides not matched to a gene: 7. The CDR3 is 16 residues long. The CDR3 loop reads CASSPIPGQGGETQYF. The DNA for the CDR3 is TGTGCCAGCTCACCTATTCCGGGACAGGGGGGAGAGACCCAGTACTTC.

The rearrangement joins TRBV29-1 to TRBJ2-5, with D possibly being TRBD2 (7 bases). The J call may be incorrect, as the DNA end agrees better with TRBJ2-7. Germline lookup yields CDR1 SQVTM and CDR2 ANQGSEA. The length of the CDR3 is 14 residues. Written as DNA, the CDR3 is TGCAGCGTTGAATGGGGGGGCGCCCCCTACGAGCAGTACTTC. Its translation: CSVEWGGAPYEQYF.

V usage is TRBV5-1 and J usage is TRBJ1-1; TRBD1 matches 11 bases. Losses at the gene ends were 7 bases for V and 6 bases for J; bases not matched to a gene: 5. Germline loops: CDR1 SGHRS, CDR2 YFSETQ. The CDR3 spans 13 residues. The CDR3 DNA follows: TGCGCCAGCGGGGGACAGGGGGAGCCTGAAGCTTTCTTT. Protein product: CASGGQGEPEAFF.

This clone was found a few times. The chain uses TRBV11-2 and TRBJ2-3; perhaps TRBD2 as D (5 bases). The CDR3 has 14 residues. V dropped 0 bases and J dropped 2 bases, with 6 bases sitting between them. CDR1 is SGHAT and CDR2 is FQNNGV in the germline V gene. CDR3 DNA sequence: TGTGCCAGCAGCTTAGACGGGATCACAGATACGCAGTATTTT. It is translated as CASSLDGITDTQYF.

CDR3 amino acids: CASSQGLGGRASYNEQFF. The CDR3 coding sequence is TGCGCCAGCAGCCAAGGACTCGGCGGGAGGGCATCCTACAATGAGCAGTTCTTC. J is TRBJ2-1 and V is TRBV5-1; 9 nucleotides align to TRBD2. The CDR3 has 18 residues. Trimming removed 4 bases from V and 1 base from J; junction bases left unmatched: 12. From germline, CDR1 is SGHRS and CDR2 YFSETQ.

This clone was counted a few times. The chain is built from TRBV7-9 and TRBJ2-3; 8 bases line up with TRBD2. The CDR3 extends over 14 amino acids. Germline-derived CDR1 and CDR2 are SEHNR and FQNEAQ (reference sequence). V lost 2 bases to trimming and J lost 6 bases; unmatched junction nucleotides: 4. The CDR3 DNA sequence: TGTGCCAGCAGCTTAAGTTTAGCGGGGGATACGCAGTATTTT. Amino acids: CASSLSLAGDTQYF.

CDR3: CASSSLTGDSYEQYF. The CDR3 bases are TGTGCCAGCAGCTCTCTCACAGGGGACTCCTACGAGCAGTACTTC. The chain employs TRBV7-6 and TRBJ2-7; 7 positions match TRBD1. Germline lookup yields CDR1 SGHVS and CDR2 FNYEAQ. V was clipped by 4 bases and J by 0 bases; unmatched bases: 6. The CDR3 extends over 15 amino acids.